The present TCR beta chain was sequenced within a study of CXCR3-negative and CXCR3-positive naive CD8 T cells. The germline V gene has CDR1 SQVTM and CDR2 ANQGSEA. The CDR3 is made up of 12 amino acids. Turning to this clonotype: Its target is unknown.

Broader study findings: For CXCR3-positive naive cells, TRB CDR3s were more hydrophobic than those of CXCR3-negative naive cells.

Via 5' RACE with UMI labels, TRB cDNA libraries were prepared. TCRdb reprocessed the 5' RACE reads and reports one entry per CDR3 protein, with no DNA. Here the sample table reports 100,000 to 150,000 distinct CDR3 sequences. This TCR came from a human donor in good health. Some clones in this sample may be carry-over from other donors' samples. The sample was naive CXCR3+ CD8+ T cells from blood. Subset reported: CD45RO-CCR7+CD27+CD95- naive CD8+ T cells expressing CXCR3 (TNR3+). This chain links TRBV29-1 with TRBJ1-1. The CDR3: CSVEDRWGQAFF.